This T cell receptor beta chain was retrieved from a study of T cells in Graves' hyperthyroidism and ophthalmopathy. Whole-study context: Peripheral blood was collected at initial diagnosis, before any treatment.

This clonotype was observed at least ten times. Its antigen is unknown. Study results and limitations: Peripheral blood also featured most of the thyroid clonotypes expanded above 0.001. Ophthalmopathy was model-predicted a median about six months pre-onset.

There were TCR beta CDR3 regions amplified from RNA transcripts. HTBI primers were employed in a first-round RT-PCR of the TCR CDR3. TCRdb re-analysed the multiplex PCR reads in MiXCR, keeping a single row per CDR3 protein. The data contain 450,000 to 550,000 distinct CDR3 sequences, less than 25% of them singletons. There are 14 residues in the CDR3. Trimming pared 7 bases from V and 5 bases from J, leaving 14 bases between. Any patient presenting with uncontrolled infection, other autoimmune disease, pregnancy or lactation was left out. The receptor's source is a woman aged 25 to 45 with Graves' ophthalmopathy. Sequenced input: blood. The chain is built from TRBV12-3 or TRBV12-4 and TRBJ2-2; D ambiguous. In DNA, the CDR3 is TGTGCCAGCACCCCGGGTTTTCAGACCGGGGAGCTGTTTTTT. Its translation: CASTPGFQTGELFF.